These 14 T cell receptor beta chains share one sample of origin, sequenced in a study of blood T cell repertoires in COVID-19. Profiled with immunoSEQ multiplex PCR; TCRdb holds only in-frame clones, not every one. The sample lists some 300,000 clones, approximately 90% seen once, with about 4.2% in the top ten. The sequencing input was PBMCs or T cells enriched from blood (not recorded which). The receptors here all came from a woman aged 30 to 39 who had been exposed to COVID-19.

The chain links TRBV5-4 to TRBJ2-7, with a tentative D call TRBD1 (6 bases). Trimming pared 4 bases from V and 0 bases from J, leaving 14 bases between. Looked up from germline, CDR1 is SGHNT and CDR2 is YYREEE (reference sequence). This CDR3 has 15 residues. The chain's CDR3 is CASSQDRRSSYEQYF. In nucleotides, the CDR3 is TGTGCCAGCAGCCAAGACAGGAGAAGCTCCTACGAGCAGTACTTC.

The rearrangement joins TRBV9 to TRBJ1-2, with a tentative D call TRBD1 (5 bases). Germline values: CDR1 SGDLS, CDR2 YYNGEE. The CDR3 loop spans 15 amino acids. V shed 0 bases and J shed 5 bases, with 14 bases lying between them. The CDR3 DNA sequence: TGTGCCAGCAGCGTAGGAAGGGGTCTCCGGTATGGCTACACCTTC. This sequence encodes CASSVGRGLRYGYTF.

The V gene is TRBV6-1, the J gene TRBJ2-2; a possible D gene is TRBD2 (5 bases). Trimming took off 3 bases at V and 0 bases at J, with 8 bases between the two ends. There are 15 residues in the CDR3. Germline CDR1 and CDR2: MNHNS and SASEGT. CDR3 sequence reads: CASSDRGTNTGELFF. The CDR3, as DNA: TGTGCCAGCAGTGACCGAGGGACGAACACCGGGGAGCTGTTTTTT.

The chain couples TRBV29-1 to TRBJ1-1, with D hard to call. The V end was cut by 0 bases, the J end by 1 base, with 12 bases between. CDR1 and CDR2 from the germline V gene are SQVTM and ANQGSEA. This CDR3 spans 15 amino acids. CDR3 coding DNA: TGCAGCGTTGAAGATCCGAGGCTGAGGAACACTGAAGCTTTCTTT. Translated, it gives CSVEDPRLRNTEAFF. Together with reference TRBV29-1 and TRBJ1-1, the CDR3 gives the full variable domain: SAVISQKPSRDICQRGTSLTIQCQVDSQVTMMFWYRQQPGQSLTLIATANQGSEATYESGFVIDKFPISRPNLTFSTLTVSNMSPEDSSIYLCSVEDPRLRNTEAFFGQGTRLTVV.

The chain recombines TRBV7-9 with TRBJ2-7; D unclear. This CDR3 spans 13 amino acids. CDR1 is SEHNR, CDR2 FQNEAQ, per germline (reference sequence). Trimming stripped 5 bases from V and 2 bases from J, with 10 bases between. Here the CDR3 reads CASSPRPPYEQYF. CDR3 coding DNA: TGTGCCAGCAGCCCGAGGCCCCCCTACGAGCAGTACTTC.

This clone appeared a few times. V gene TRBV10-3 combines with J gene TRBJ1-2; possible D gene TRBD1, 6 bases. This CDR3 has 14 residues. V gave up 4 bases and J gave up 1 base, with 10 bases separating them. From germline, CDR1 is ENHRY and CDR2 SYGVKD. The CDR3, as DNA: TGTGCCATCAGTGGAGGACAGAGTAACTATGGCTACACCTTC. Residues: CAISGGQSNYGYTF.

The chain joins TRBV2 to TRBJ1-1; unclear D gene. Germline V lookup: CDR1 SNHLY, CDR2 FYNNEI. The V and J ends lost 0 bases and 0 bases respectively, with 8 bases between them. CDR3 length: 15 amino acids. The CDR3 loop is CASSEARRLNTEAFF. The CDR3 DNA reads as TGTGCCAGCAGTGAAGCGCGGCGGTTGAACACTGAAGCTTTCTTT.

The chain combines TRBV7-9 with TRBJ2-3; 8 bases match TRBD1. The V segment lost 4 bases and the J segment 3 bases; nucleotides outside the gene matches: 3. Per germline, CDR1 SEHNR and CDR2 FQNEAQ (reference sequence). The CDR3 extends over 14 amino acids. DNA of the CDR3: TGTGCCAGCAGCTGGACAGGGAATACAGATACGCAGTATTTT. Translation gives CASSWTGNTDTQYF.

The chain joins TRBV20-1 to TRBJ1-1, with 10 bases lining up with TRBD1. CDR1 is DFQATT and CDR2 is SNEGSKA in the germline V gene (reference sequence). The length of the CDR3 is 11 residues. The V gene end was trimmed by 3 bases and the J gene end by 10 bases; junction bases not matched to a gene: 2. The DNA of the CDR3 is TGCAGTGCTAGCGGACAGGGGGGAGCTTTCTTT. Protein sequence: CSASGQGGAFF.

This clone was counted only a few times. J is TRBJ1-5 and V is TRBV7-3; D call uncertain. V lost 1 base and J 6 bases, leaving 7 bases between the germline ends. The length of the CDR3 is 13 residues. Germline assignment: CDR1 SGHTA and CDR2 FQGTGA. DNA for the CDR3: TGTGCCAGCAGCTTAATAGTCGGTCAGCCCCAGCATTTT. It is translated as CASSLIVGQPQHF. Looking up the rest from reference TRBV7-3 and TRBJ1-5 gives the full variable domain: GAGVSQTPSNKVTEKGKYVELRCDPISGHTALYWYRQSLGQGPEFLIYFQGTGAADDSGLPNDRFFAVRPEGSVSTLKIQRTERGDSAVYLCASSLIVGQPQHFGDGTRLSIL.

The chain joins TRBV7-8 to TRBJ1-1; D perhaps matches TRBD1 (5 bases). CDR1 is SGHVS and CDR2 is FQNEAQ in the germline V gene. V was pared by 1 base and J by 4 bases, with 19 bases between. CDR3 size: 17 residues. The CDR3 nucleotides read TGTGCCAGCAGCTTAGGATCCGGATCAGGGTTTTTCACTGAAGCTTTCTTT. Amino acid sequence: CASSLGSGSGFFTEAFF.

The V gene is TRBV25-1, the J gene TRBJ2-7, with 7 bases fitting TRBD1. The CDR3 runs 15 residues. CDR1 MGHDK and CDR2 SYGVNS come from the germline V gene. The ends lost 4 bases at V and 0 bases at J; junction bases unmatched: 6. Written as DNA, the CDR3 is TGTGCCAGCAGTGGATTGGGACAGCTCTCCTACGAGCAGTACTTC. Its protein product is CASSGLGQLSYEQYF.

The chain has TRBV4-3 and TRBJ1-2, with D hard to call. The CDR3 runs 16 residues. Trimming left V 0 bases short and J 2 bases short, with 13 bases between. Germline V gene lookup returns CDR1 LGHNA and CDR2 YSLEER. CDR3: CASSQEWAGWNYGYTF. The CDR3 DNA reads TGCGCCAGCAGCCAAGAATGGGCAGGTTGGAACTATGGCTACACCTTC.

The chain recombines TRBV3-1 (or the pseudogene TRBV3-2) with TRBJ1-2, with TRBD1 as a possible D gene (6 bases). Trimming took 0 bases from V and 4 from J, leaving 15 bases between them. CDR3 length: 16 amino acids. Per germline, CDR1 LGHDT and CDR2 YNNKEL (reference sequence). The CDR3 nucleotides are TGTGCCAGCAGCCAAGATTTACGGGGGGCGTTCTATGGCTACACCTTC. This encodes CASSQDLRGAFYGYTF.